Each of the 14 T cell receptor beta chains below was sequenced from the same sample in a study of T cells in Graves' hyperthyroidism and ophthalmopathy. The CDR3 regions of TCR beta were amplified from RNA transcripts. The HTBI primer set drove a first-round RT-PCR of the TCR CDR3. TCRdb passed the multiplex PCR reads through MiXCR, listing each CDR3 protein once. The sample contains roughly 800,000 distinct CDR3 sequences, 38% of which appear only once. The sample comprised blood. The receptors derive from a man between 18 and 35 years old with Graves' hyperthyroidism.

This clonotype has a count of ten or more. This sequence joins TRBV19 and TRBJ2-2; D is unclear. The germline V gene encodes CDR1 LNHDA and CDR2 SQIVND (reference sequence). The CDR3 spans 13 residues. Trimming took 1 base from V and 5 from J, leaving 5 bases between them. The CDR3: CASSIVRTGELFF. The DNA of the CDR3 is TGTGCCAGTAGTATAGTTAGGACCGGGGAGCTGTTTTTT.

The CDR3 region is CASSVGKNTGELFF. CDR3 DNA sequence: TGTGCCAGCAGCGTAGGCAAGAACACCGGGGAGCTGTTTTTT. V is TRBV9 and J is TRBJ2-2; D call uncertain. This CDR3 comprises 14 residues. V shed 0 bases and J shed 1 base, with 4 bases lying between them. Germline CDR1 SGDLS, CDR2 YYNGEE.

The table lists this clonotype with many counts. The chain has TRBV19 and TRBJ2-5, with a possible D match to TRBD1 (5 bases). The CDR3 is made up of 14 amino acids. CDR1 is LNHDA and CDR2 is SQIVND in the germline V gene (reference sequence). The germline V and J ends were trimmed by 3 bases and 4 bases, with 12 bases remaining between them. This CDR3 is CASSMAGNGETQYF. For the CDR3, the DNA is TGTGCCAGTAGTATGGCAGGGAACGGAGAGACCCAGTACTTC.

Only a few counts were recorded for this clonotype. The chain combines TRBV4-1 with TRBJ2-5, with TRBD1 as a possible D gene (5 bases). Per the germline V gene, CDR1 is MGHRA and CDR2 is YSYEKL. The CDR3 sequence is 15 residues long. Trimming took 0 bases from V and 7 from J, leaving 15 bases between them. The chain's CDR3 is CASSQDPAQVVTQYF. In DNA form, the CDR3 reads TGCGCCAGCAGCCAAGATCCGGCACAGGTGGTGACCCAGTACTTC.

This clonotype has just one count. The V call is TRBV10-3, the J call TRBJ1-2; D might be TRBD1 (6 bases). Trimming cost V 2 bases and J 6 bases, with 13 bases left between them. CDR3 length: 14 amino acids. Germline V CDR1 and CDR2: ENHRY, SYGVKD. CDR3: CAISEAGGPDGYTF. Here the CDR3 DNA reads TGTGCCATCAGTGAGGCGGGGGGCCCTGATGGCTACACCTTC.

This chain uses TRBV29-1 with TRBJ2-5; 7 bases are a match to TRBD2. Trimming at V came to 5 bases and at J to 5 bases, leaving 8 bases not matched to a gene. Looked up from germline, CDR1 is SQVTM and CDR2 is ANQGSEA. The CDR3 is made up of 13 amino acids. The CDR3 DNA reads as TGCAGCGTTCCGACTAGCTTAGAGGAGACCCAGTACTTC. Its protein is CSVPTSLEETQYF. The full variable domain, with the rest looked up from reference TRBV29-1 and TRBJ2-5, is SAVISQKPSRDICQRGTSLTIQCQVDSQVTMMFWYRQQPGQSLTLIATANQGSEATYESGFVIDKFPISRPNLTFSTLTVSNMSPEDSSIYLCSVPTSLEETQYFGPGTRLLVL.

This clonotype was recorded a few times. The chain carries TRBV9 and TRBJ2-5; D might be TRBD1 (6 bases). The germline V gene has CDR1 SGDLS and CDR2 YYNGEE. This CDR3 is built from 16 residues. V was shortened by 3 bases and J by 5 bases, with 20 bases between the two germline ends. The CDR3 loop reads CASSAQMTGDGETQYF. CDR3 DNA sequence: TGTGCCAGCAGCGCCCAAATGACAGGAGATGGGGAGACCCAGTACTTC.

This clonotype showed up just once. CDR3 protein: CASGLEGDSIQETQYF. In DNA, the CDR3 is TGTGCTAGTGGTTTGGAGGGGGACAGTATCCAAGAGACCCAGTACTTC. This chain links TRBV12-5 with TRBJ2-5, with 7 positions matching TRBD1. The ends lost 1 base at V and 1 base at J; junction bases unmatched: 6. The CDR3 runs 16 residues. Per the germline V gene, CDR1 is LGHNT and CDR2 is FRNRAP.

This clonotype was recorded many times. The chain joins TRBV13 to TRBJ1-6, with D perhaps TRBD1 (5 bases). The CDR3 is 15 amino acids. Germline CDR1 reads PRHDT; CDR2 reads FYEKMQ (reference sequence). Trimming took off 2 bases at V and 7 bases at J, with 12 bases between the two ends. The CDR3 bases are TGTGCCAGCAGCTTATCGGGGCCGCGGAATTCACCCCTCCACTTT. Protein: CASSLSGPRNSPLHF.

CDR3 protein: CASSVWTDPTEAFF. Here the CDR3 DNA reads TGTGCCAGCAGCGTATGGACAGATCCCACTGAAGCTTTCTTT. This chain links TRBV7-4 with TRBJ1-1, with a possible D match to TRBD1 (6 bases). Trimming removed 5 bases from V and 4 bases from J, with 14 bases in between. CDR3 length: 14 amino acids. Germline assignment: CDR1 SGHVT and CDR2 SQSDAQ.

On this clonotype: A far more abundant clone sits one base away, making this likely a read error. This chain connects TRBV25-1 to TRBJ1-5; D not resolved. The germline V gene encodes CDR1 MGHDK and CDR2 SYGVNS. Trimming stripped 5 bases from V and 8 bases from J, with 13 bases between. This CDR3 comprises 13 residues. In nucleotides, the CDR3 is TGTGCCAGCAGTTTACGGGGAGGGAAGCCCCAGCATTTT. This translates into CASSLRGGKPQHF.

The chain recombines TRBV5-8 with TRBJ1-3; no firm D call. The germline V gene has CDR1 SGHTS and CDR2 YDEGEE. This CDR3 spans 15 amino acids. The V and J ends lost 6 bases and 1 base respectively, with 14 bases between them. The CDR3 is CASNTLTISGNTIYF. As DNA, the CDR3 is TGTGCCAGCAACACGCTCACGATATCTGGAAACACCATATATTTT. Based on the CDR3 plus reference TRBV5-8 and TRBJ1-3, the full variable domain is EAGVTQSPTHLIKTRGQQATLRCSPISGHTSVYWYQQALGLGLQFLLWYDEGEERNRGNFPPRFSGRQFPNYSSELNVNALELEDSALYLCASNTLTISGNTIYFGEGSWLTVV.

This clonotype occurred a few times. The V call is TRBV4-3, the J call TRBJ1-5, with 7 bases fitting TRBD1. Trimming at V came to 2 bases and at J to 8 bases, leaving 9 bases not matched to a gene. Germline values: CDR1 LGHNA, CDR2 YSLEER. The CDR3 totals 15 residues. The CDR3 here is CASSQSLGTAEPQHF. The CDR3 bases are TGCGCCAGCAGCCAATCCCTAGGGACAGCGGAGCCCCAGCATTTT.

Points on this clonotype: A read error is likely, as this CDR3 ends without the conserved phenylalanine or tryptophan. V gene TRBV9 combines with J gene TRBJ1-1, with 7 positions matching TRBD1. The CDR3 loop spans 13 amino acids. The germline CDR1 and CDR2 sequences are SGDLS and YYNGEE. The CDR3: CASSIQGDTEAFV. CDR3 in DNA: TGCGCCAGCAGTATCCAGGGGGACACTGAAGCTTTCGTT.